These 16 T cell receptor beta chains originate from one sample sequenced in a study of prognosis after radiotherapy for stage I lung cancer. Template was genomic DNA; TCR beta CDR3 amplified in two multiplex PCR rounds. Individual primers that were specific to each TRBV and TRBJ gene served in first-round PCR. Using its own MiXCR run on the multiplex PCR reads, TCRdb lists one record per CDR3 protein. The table lists 8,000 to 9,000 distinct CDR3 sequences, around 62% of them singletons, with 20% in the top ten. The material was PBMCs, obtained before or after stereotactic body radiation therapy (not recorded which). All receptors come from a donor aged 50 or older with non-small cell lung cancer.

The rearrangement uses TRBV9 and TRBJ2-2; D might be TRBD2 (5 bases). This CDR3 spans 14 amino acids. The V and J ends lost 3 bases and 4 bases respectively, with 10 bases between them. CDR1 SGDLS and CDR2 YYNGEE come from the germline V gene. The CDR3 DNA reads TGTGCCAGCAGCGAACTAGATTCCACCGGGGAGCTGTTTTTT. It yields the protein CASSELDSTGELFF.

This chain uses TRBV12-3 or TRBV12-4 with TRBJ2-3; the match to TRBD2 covers 7 bases. With V trimmed by 6 bases and J by 2 bases, 5 bases remained unmatched. The CDR3 extends over 14 amino acids. The CDR3 sequence is CASRAGTNTDTQYF. The CDR3, as DNA: TGTGCCAGCAGAGCGGGGACCAACACAGATACGCAGTATTTT.

The table lists this clonotype with many counts. The V gene is TRBV15, the J gene TRBJ1-2; TRBD1 is a possible D gene (5 bases). CDR3 length: 14 amino acids. Germline CDR1 reads LNHNV; CDR2 reads YYDKDF (reference sequence). Trimming removed 0 bases from V and 8 bases from J, with 13 bases in between. CDR3 in amino acids: CATSRDRAGPGYTF. The CDR3 bases are TGTGCCACCAGCAGAGATCGAGCAGGGCCCGGCTACACCTTC.

V gene TRBV11-2 combines with J gene TRBJ1-3; D perhaps matches TRBD1 (6 bases). Germline loops: CDR1 SGHAT, CDR2 FQNNGV. Trimming took off 6 bases at V and 4 bases at J, with 19 bases between the two ends. The CDR3 sequence is 16 residues long. The CDR3 nucleotides are TGTGCCAGCAGTTCTAGGAACAGGGCAACGGGAAACACCATATATTTT. The encoded protein is CASSSRNRATGNTIYF.

This clonotype is medium-sized within its sample. The V and J genes are TRBV20-1 and TRBJ2-1; 14 bases line up with TRBD2. Germline V gene sequence: CDR1 DFQATT, CDR2 SNEGSKA (reference sequence). Germline trimming cut 0 bases from V and 7 bases from J; bases unmatched to any gene: 5. The CDR3 spans 16 residues. The chain's CDR3 is CSARERLAGGPNEQFF. CDR3 coding DNA: TGCAGTGCTAGAGAAAGACTAGCGGGAGGGCCGAATGAGCAGTTCTTC.

This clonotype was counted a few times. A far larger clone is just one base off, so this is likely a read error. The chain links TRBV12-3 or TRBV12-4 to TRBJ2-5; D is uncertain. The CDR3 contains 15 residues. CDR3 loop: CASSAQLRTNNEKFF. As DNA, the CDR3 is TGTGCCAGCAGTGCCCAACTAAGAACAAACAATGAGAAGTTCTTC.

By share of the sample, this clonotype is medium-sized. The rearrangement uses TRBV10-3 and TRBJ2-2; 7 bases agree with TRBD2. This CDR3 has 13 residues. After removal of 4 bases from V and 6 bases from J, the junction contained 2 bases not matched to a gene. CDR1 is ENHRY, CDR2 SYGVKD, per germline. CDR3 coding DNA: TGTGCCATCAGTGCGGGGGGTGCCGGGGAGCTGTTTTTT. This translates into CAISAGGAGELFF.

J is TRBJ2-7 and V is TRBV28, with 7 bases identical to TRBD1. The CDR3 totals 16 residues. Trimming removed 7 bases from V and 0 bases from J; junction bases left unmatched: 12. The germline V gene has CDR1 MDHEN and CDR2 SYDVKM. CDR3 sequence (DNA): TGTGCCAGCACCTCGGCGTTAGGGGGCAGCTCCTACGAGCAGTACTTC. This gives the protein CASTSALGGSSYEQYF.

A remark on this clonotype: A far larger clone is one nucleotide away, so this likely arose from a read error. The chain joins TRBV6-1 to TRBJ2-5; weak D call: TRBD2 (6 bases). The J call may be incorrect, as the DNA end agrees better with TRBJ2-1. The CDR3 runs to 15 residues. Germline loops: CDR1 MNHNS, CDR2 SASEGT. CDR3 region: CASSGVGGSYNEQFF. The CDR3 nucleotides read TGTGCCAGCAGTGGAGTCGGGGGATCCTACAATGAGCAGTTCTTC.

A note on this clonotype: This likely stems from a read error, as it lies one base from a far larger clone. The chain links TRBV27 to TRBJ2-7; 7 bases agree with TRBD1. The CDR3 contains 13 residues. Germline V lookup: CDR1 MNHEY, CDR2 SMNVEV (reference sequence). This chain's CDR3 is CASSEGQVHDQYF. In DNA form, the CDR3 reads TGTGCCAGCAGTGAAGGACAGGTCCACGATCAGTACTTC.

The gene calls are TRBV15 and TRBJ2-5; D is unclear. CDR1 LNHNV and CDR2 YYDKDF come from the germline V gene (reference sequence). V was clipped by 7 bases and J by 5 bases, with 23 bases between them. The CDR3 totals 16 residues. CDR3 loop: CATIGWRRICLETQYF. For the CDR3, the DNA is TGTGCCACCATTGGCTGGAGAAGAATTTGTTTGGAGACCCAGTACTTC.

The V call is TRBV3-1, the J call TRBJ2-3; TRBD1 aligns across 8 bases. The junction had 13 bases not matched to a gene; V was cut back by 2 bases and J by 3 bases. This CDR3 region has 18 residues. The germline V gene has CDR1 LGHDT and CDR2 YNNKEL (reference sequence). In DNA form, the CDR3 reads TGTGCCAGCAGCCAAAAAAGTCTAAGGGACAGGAGGACAGATACGCAGTATTTT. Amino acids: CASSQKSLRDRRTDTQYF.

This clonotype counts as medium-sized. The rearrangement uses TRBV6-5 and TRBJ1-1, with 7 bases that match TRBD1. The CDR3 is made up of 13 amino acids. J lost 5 bases, V lost 4 bases, and 4 bases had no gene match. In germline, CDR1 is MNHEY, CDR2 SVGAGI. CDR3 sequence reads: CASSSQGRTEAFF. The CDR3, as DNA: TGTGCCAGCAGTTCACAGGGGCGGACTGAAGCTTTCTTT.

In this sample, this clonotype is medium-sized. This chain connects TRBV6-4 to TRBJ2-1, with D tentatively TRBD1 (5 bases). Trimming took off 3 bases at V and 1 base at J, with 10 bases between the two ends. The V gene's germline CDR1 is MRHNA and CDR2 SNTAGT. This CDR3 has 15 amino acids. The CDR3 sequence is CASSEAGYSYNEQFF. CDR3 in DNA: TGTGCCAGCAGTGAGGCAGGGTATTCCTACAATGAGCAGTTCTTC.

The J gene is TRBJ2-7, the V gene TRBV3-2; the DNA was not compared with TRBD1, the D call given in the table. TRBV3-2 is termed a pseudogene. The CDR3 consists of 14 residues. CDR3 sequence reads: CASSYRQNTYEQYF. The CDR3 DNA reads as TGTGCCAGCAGCTACAGACAGAACACCTACGAGCAGTACTTC.

The chain uses TRBV5-5 and TRBJ2-5, with 9 bases matching TRBD1. The germline V gene has CDR1 SGHKS and CDR2 YYEKEE (reference sequence). V lost 4 bases, J lost 5 bases, and 3 bases stayed unmatched. This CDR3 contains 13 residues. The CDR3 sequence is CASSRQGGETQYF. The CDR3 bases are TGTGCCAGCAGCCGACAGGGGGGGGAGACCCAGTACTTC.